Detailed here is one T cell receptor beta chain. The CDR3 consists of 12 residues. Germline CDR1 ENHRY, CDR2 SYGVKD. The ends were cut back, 2 bases at V and 3 bases at J, with 5 bases in the middle. This table comes from immunoSEQ multiplex PCR, and its TCRdb copy is limited to in-frame clones, with some not included. The data show roughly 700,000 clones, with roughly 70% seen just once and around 1.6% held by the top ten. The data were taken from a study of shared clonotypes between healthy human individuals. About the study: Contributing individuals were a couple of females and three males aged 18 to 49.

This chain connects TRBV10-3 to TRBJ2-7; D remains ambiguous. The sample consisted of memory CD4+ T cells sorted from blood. The subset was: CD45RA-negative fraction. This TCR derives from a woman younger than 45 in good health. The CDR3 is CAISEASYEQYF. CDR3 DNA: TGTGCCATCAGTGAGGCGAGCTACGAGCAGTACTTC.